The next 28 T cell receptor beta chains were all read from a single sample in a study of CD8 T cells in ankylosing spondylitis. No cognate antigen is known for these TCRs. Study-wide points: Characteristic of ankylosing spondylitis blood, it appeared, was a TCR beta motif comprising about eight highly homologous variants.

TCRdb reanalysed the 5' RACE reads using MiXCR and keeps one entry per CDR3 protein. The sample lists some 700,000 distinct CDR3 sequences, 15% to 20% occurring once. Sequencing was done on a sample of blood, either unsorted or a sorted T cell fraction (not recorded which). The receptors derive from a male donor with ankylosing spondylitis.

This clonotype has more than one count but fewer than ten. The chain recombines TRBV13 with TRBJ1-1; D call uncertain. The V end was cut by 0 bases, the J end by 4 bases, with 9 bases between. The CDR3 covers 14 residues. Germline V gives CDR1 PRHDT, CDR2 FYEKMQ (reference sequence). The CDR3 nucleotides are TGTGCCAGCAGCTTAGGCGCCTTGGGCACTGAAGCTTTCTTT. Encoded protein: CASSLGALGTEAFF.

This clonotype was recorded a few times. The CDR3 sequence is CASSDPGGEGNEKLFF. The CDR3 DNA follows: TGTGCCAGCAGCGACCCAGGGGGCGAAGGTAATGAAAAACTGTTTTTT. The chain recombines TRBV9 with TRBJ1-4; 8 positions agree with TRBD1. This CDR3 spans 16 amino acids. Germline V gene lookup returns CDR1 SGDLS and CDR2 YYNGEE. J lost 4 bases, V lost 3 bases, and 8 bases had no gene match.

The chain joins TRBV27 to TRBJ1-2, with a tentative D call TRBD1 (5 bases). The V and J ends lost 5 bases and 8 bases respectively, with 21 bases between them. The germline V gene encodes CDR1 MNHEY and CDR2 SMNVEV (reference sequence). The CDR3 consists of 15 residues. CDR3 sequence: CASSPLATGGSGYTF. CDR3 sequence (DNA): TGTGCCAGCAGTCCCCTTGCTACGGGGGGATCAGGCTACACCTTC.

The chain employs TRBV11-2 and TRBJ2-3, with D unclear. The CDR3 totals 16 residues. CDR1 and CDR2 (germline): SGHAT, FQNNGV. V lost 0 bases and J lost 6, with 16 bases in between. The CDR3 is CASSLDQVLVSDTQYF. CDR3 in DNA: TGTGCCAGCAGCTTAGATCAGGTCTTAGTTTCTGATACGCAGTATTTT.

This clonotype occurred many times. CDR3 in amino acids: CASSSDGNSPLHF. CDR3 DNA sequence: TGTGCCAGCAGCTCGGACGGGAATTCACCCCTCCACTTT. This chain joins TRBV7-6 and TRBJ1-6; D not resolved. Germline CDR1 reads SGHVS; CDR2 reads FNYEAQ. The CDR3 covers 13 residues. Deletions cut 4 bases from V and 7 bases from J, with 8 bases between.

The J gene is TRBJ2-2, the V gene TRBV7-2, with D possibly TRBD1 on 5 matching bases. Germline assignment: CDR1 SGHTA and CDR2 FQGNSA. The CDR3 length is 16 residues. V dropped 5 bases and J dropped 1 base, with 14 bases sitting between them. CDR3 nucleotides: TGTGCCAGCAGCCCTATCCTGGGGCTGAACACCGGGGAGCTGTTTTTT. It is translated as CASSPILGLNTGELFF.

This clonotype turned up a few times. The chain couples TRBV28 to TRBJ2-2; TRBD1 is a possible D gene (5 bases). Trimming stripped 7 bases from V and 2 bases from J, with 11 bases between. This CDR3 has 14 amino acids. Per the germline V gene, CDR1 is MDHEN and CDR2 is SYDVKM. CDR3 bases: TGTGCCAGCACCCGGACAATCAACACCGGGGAGCTGTTTTTT. Translation gives CASTRTINTGELFF.

The chain's CDR3 is CASSYEGGMNTEAFF. CDR3 coding DNA: TGTGCCAGCAGTTATGAGGGCGGAATGAACACTGAAGCTTTCTTT. This chain joins TRBV6-5 and TRBJ1-1, with no clear D. V shed 3 bases and J shed 0 bases, with 11 bases lying between them. The CDR3 consists of 15 residues. CDR1 is MNHEY, CDR2 SVGAGI, per germline.

This clonotype has more than one count but fewer than ten. The V call is TRBV15, the J call TRBJ1-5; tentative D call: TRBD1 (5 bases). V lost 0 bases to trimming and J lost 9 bases, with 9 bases between them. This CDR3 spans 13 amino acids. CDR1 is LNHNV, CDR2 YYDKDF, per germline (reference sequence). The CDR3 reads CATSRDRVGPQHF. CDR3 nucleotides: TGTGCCACCAGCAGAGACAGGGTCGGGCCCCAGCATTTT.

The chain employs TRBV2 and TRBJ1-4, with a possible D match to TRBD1 (5 bases). The CDR3 loop spans 17 amino acids. Germline CDR1 and CDR2: SNHLY and FYNNEI. Trimming left V 6 bases short and J 4 bases short, with 21 bases between. The CDR3 here is CASSTRATQEYNEKLFF. CDR3 sequence (DNA): TGTGCCAGCAGCACCCGGGCAACACAGGAGTATAATGAAAAACTGTTTTTT.

This clonotype was picked up a small number of times. This chain uses TRBV12-3 or TRBV12-4 with TRBJ1-1; TRBD1 might be the D (5 bases). This CDR3 region has 11 residues. V shed 3 bases and J shed 9 bases, with 8 bases lying between them. The CDR3 sequence is CASSFGAKAFF. CDR3 sequence (DNA): TGTGCCAGCAGTTTCGGGGCTAAAGCTTTCTTT.

The chain employs TRBV4-1 and TRBJ2-3; no reliable D call. Germline V lookup: CDR1 MGHRA, CDR2 YSYEKL. The CDR3 runs to 16 residues. V lost 1 base, J lost 0 bases, and 11 bases lay in between. CDR3 sequence reads: CASSQAFRSSTDTQYF. CDR3 in DNA: TGCGCCAGCAGCCAAGCTTTCCGGTCTAGCACAGATACGCAGTATTTT.

This clonotype has at least ten counts. J is TRBJ2-1 and V is TRBV11-2; 9 bases map to TRBD2. Unmatched junction bases numbered 18, after V lost 5 bases and J lost 7 bases. The CDR3 runs 18 residues. The germline CDR1 and CDR2 sequences are SGHAT and FQNNGV. DNA of the CDR3: TGTGCCAGCAGCCCCCGGGGTGGGGCGGGAGGGCTGGTAAATGAGCAGTTCTTC. As protein: CASSPRGGAGGLVNEQFF.

The chain is built from TRBV10-2 and TRBJ2-2; the match to TRBD2 covers 9 bases. CDR3 length equals 17 residues. V shed 3 bases, J shed 7 bases, and the junction held 12 bases outside the gene matches. CDR1 WSHSY and CDR2 SAAADI come from the germline V gene. CDR3 region: CASSDGGGAWWGGELFF. In nucleotides, the CDR3 is TGCGCCAGCAGTGACGGCGGGGGGGCCTGGTGGGGCGGGGAGCTGTTTTTT.

V usage is TRBV5-1 and J usage is TRBJ2-1; 8 bases align to TRBD2. The CDR3 is 14 amino acids. V trimming: 1 base; J trimming: 10 bases; junction bases outside the gene matches: 7. Germline V gives CDR1 SGHRS, CDR2 YFSETQ. CDR3 nucleotide sequence: TGCGCCAGCAGCTTGACCAGCGGGGGAGAGGAGCAGTTCTTC. The encoded protein is CASSLTSGGEEQFF.

The V gene is TRBV18, the J gene TRBJ1-4; TRBD1 might be the D (5 bases). CDR1 KGHSH and CDR2 LQKENI come from the germline V gene. The ends were cut back, 5 bases at V and 0 bases at J, with 10 bases in the middle. This CDR3 spans 15 amino acids. CDR3 in amino acids: CASSDSLSTNEKLFF. For the CDR3, the DNA is TGTGCCAGCTCAGACAGCTTATCAACTAATGAAAAACTGTTTTTT.

This clonotype was recorded a few times. The chain uses TRBV28 and TRBJ1-2, with 8 bases identical to TRBD1. This CDR3 region has 18 residues. In germline, CDR1 is MDHEN, CDR2 SYDVKM. Trimming took 5 bases from V and 7 from J; bases not matched to a gene: 21. The CDR3 DNA sequence: TGTGCCAGCAGTGGGGGCTCGGCAGGGGGCGTAGAAGGGTCTGGCTACACCTTC. It encodes CASSGGSAGGVEGSGYTF.

This clonotype has a handful of counts. This chain connects TRBV7-3 to TRBJ2-3, with 10 bases lining up with TRBD2. Germline V gene lookup returns CDR1 SGHTA and CDR2 FQGTGA. The CDR3 contains 16 residues. Trimming removed 1 base from V and 5 bases from J; junction bases left unmatched: 6. DNA of the CDR3: TGTGCCAGCAGCTTAAATCCGGCTAGCGGGGGAGATACGCAGTATTTT. Encoded protein: CASSLNPASGGDTQYF. Full variable domain (rest looked up from reference TRBV7-3 and TRBJ2-3): GAGVSQTPSNKVTEKGKYVELRCDPISGHTALYWYRQSLGQGPEFLIYFQGTGAADDSGLPNDRFFAVRPEGSVSTLKIQRTERGDSAVYLCASSLNPASGGDTQYFGPGTRLTVL.

This clonotype was picked up a small number of times. The rearrangement uses TRBV5-1 and TRBJ1-5; 9 bases are a match to TRBD1. The CDR3 sequence is 18 residues long. The V segment lost 3 bases and the J segment 0 bases; nucleotides outside the gene matches: 10. Germline V gene lookup returns CDR1 SGHRS and CDR2 YFSETQ. In DNA, the CDR3 is TGCGCCAGCAGCTCGCCCGGGACAGGGAATAATAGCAATCAGCCCCAGCATTTT. Translating it yields CASSSPGTGNNSNQPQHF.

This clonotype was observed a few times. This sequence joins TRBV13 and TRBJ2-7; D gene unclear. The CDR3 has 14 amino acids. The germline gives CDR1 PRHDT, CDR2 FYEKMQ (reference sequence). V was trimmed by 3 bases and J by 3 bases, leaving 12 bases between them. The CDR3 coding sequence is TGTGCCAGCAGCTTGCGCAACTCCGGCTACGAGCAGTACTTC. Encoded protein: CASSLRNSGYEQYF.

The chain carries TRBV4-2 and TRBJ2-3, with D perhaps matching TRBD2 (5 bases). Germline V gene lookup returns CDR1 LGHNA and CDR2 YNFKEQ. V was pared by 1 base and J by 3 bases, with 23 bases between. The CDR3 spans 19 residues. The CDR3 DNA is TGTGCCAGCAGCCAAGTAGGGAGATTGGAGCGGACGGGTACAGATACGCAGTATTTT. Its protein product is CASSQVGRLERTGTDTQYF.

This clonotype was counted only a few times. The genes are TRBV10-3 and TRBJ1-1; D is ambiguous. V was clipped by 6 bases and J by 0 bases, with 11 bases between them. The CDR3 consists of 14 residues. In germline, CDR1 is ENHRY, CDR2 SYGVKD. CDR3 sequence reads: CAISGVSLNTEAFF. Written as DNA, the CDR3 is TGTGCCATCAGCGGGGTTTCCCTGAACACTGAAGCTTTCTTT.

The chain links TRBV7-6 to TRBJ1-4, with 7 bases lining up with TRBD1. In germline, CDR1 is SGHVS, CDR2 FNYEAQ. Trimming cost V 0 bases and J 8 bases; bases outside gene matches: 9. The CDR3 is 16 residues long. The DNA of the CDR3 is TGTGCCAGCAGCTTAGCGCCGCAAGGGGGCAGCGAAAAACTGTTTTTT. Encoded protein: CASSLAPQGGSEKLFF. Together with reference TRBV7-6 and TRBJ1-4, the CDR3 gives the full variable domain: GAGVSQSPRYKVTKRGQDVALRCDPISGHVSLYWYRQALGQGPEFLTYFNYEAQQDKSGLPNDRFSAERPEGSISTLTIQRTEQRDSAMYRCASSLAPQGGSEKLFFGSGTQLSVL.

This clonotype was counted a few times. Written as DNA, the CDR3 is TGCAGTGCTAGAGACCCGACTAGCGGGAGAACAGATACGCAGTATTTT. This translates into CSARDPTSGRTDTQYF. The V and J genes are TRBV20-1 and TRBJ2-3, with TRBD2 matching 12 bases. V gave up 0 bases and J gave up 3 bases; unmatched junction bases: 4. The V gene's germline CDR1 is DFQATT and CDR2 SNEGSKA (reference sequence). This CDR3 is 16 amino acids long.

This clonotype was found a few times. V gene TRBV20-1 combines with J gene TRBJ2-3; TRBD2 matches at 15 bases. Per germline, CDR1 DFQATT and CDR2 SNEGSKA (reference sequence). V shed 5 bases and J 2 bases; nucleotides not matched to a gene: 5. The CDR3 contains 16 residues. The DNA of the CDR3 is TGCAGTGCTCGGACTAGCGGGAGGGCCCTCACAGATACGCAGTATTTT. Translation: CSARTSGRALTDTQYF.

CDR3 sequence (DNA): TGTGCCAGCAGCTTCCGGGACAACCAAGAGACCCAGTACTTC. This codes for CASSFRDNQETQYF. The chain couples TRBV5-4 to TRBJ2-5, with a weak D call TRBD1 (6 bases). The CDR3 length is 14 residues. V gave up 2 bases and J gave up 0 bases, with 8 bases separating them. Germline loops: CDR1 SGHNT, CDR2 YYREEE (reference sequence).

The rearrangement uses TRBV4-1 and TRBJ2-7; no clear D. Germline V gives CDR1 MGHRA, CDR2 YSYEKL. V lost 0 bases and J 3 bases, leaving 9 bases between the germline ends. This CDR3 comprises 14 residues. The CDR3 spells CASSQEETYYEQYF. The CDR3 coding sequence is TGCGCCAGCAGCCAAGAAGAGACGTACTACGAGCAGTACTTC.

This clonotype turned up a few times. The chain recombines TRBV20-1 with TRBJ2-3; no clear D. CDR1 and CDR2 from the germline V gene are DFQATT and SNEGSKA (reference sequence). This CDR3 is built from 13 residues. V dropped 6 bases and J dropped 1 base, with 11 bases sitting between them. CDR3 residues: CSAPPVGTDTQYF. For the CDR3, the DNA is TGCAGTGCCCCTCCTGTGGGCACAGATACGCAGTATTTT.